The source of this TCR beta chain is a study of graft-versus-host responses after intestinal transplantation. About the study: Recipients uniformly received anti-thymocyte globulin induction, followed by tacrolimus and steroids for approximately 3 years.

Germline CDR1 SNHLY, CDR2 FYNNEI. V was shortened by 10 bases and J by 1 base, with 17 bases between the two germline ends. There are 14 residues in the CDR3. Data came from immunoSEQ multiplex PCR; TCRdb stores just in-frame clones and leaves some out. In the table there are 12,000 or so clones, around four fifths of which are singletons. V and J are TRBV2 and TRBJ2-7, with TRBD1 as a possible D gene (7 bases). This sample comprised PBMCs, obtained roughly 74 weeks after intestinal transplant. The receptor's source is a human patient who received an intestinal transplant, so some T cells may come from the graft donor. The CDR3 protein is CATRKTGTSYEQYF. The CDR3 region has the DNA TGTGCCACCCGGAAGACAGGGACTTCCTACGAGCAGTACTTC.